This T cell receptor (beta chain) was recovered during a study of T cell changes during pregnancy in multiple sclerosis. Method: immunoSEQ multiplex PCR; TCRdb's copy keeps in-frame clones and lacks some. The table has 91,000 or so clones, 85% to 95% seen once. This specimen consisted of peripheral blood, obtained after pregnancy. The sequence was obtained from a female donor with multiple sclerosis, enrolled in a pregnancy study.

CDR3 loop: CASSYIDQPQHF. Written as DNA, the CDR3 is TGTGCCAGCAGTTATATCGATCAGCCCCAGCATTTT. This rearrangement joins TRBV6-6 to TRBJ1-5, with D unclear. V was trimmed by 3 bases and J by 5 bases, leaving 5 bases between them. This CDR3 comprises 12 residues. Germline V gene data show CDR1 as MNHNY and CDR2 as SVGAGI (reference sequence).